A selection of T cell receptor beta chains follows, all from one sample in a study of early T cells in non-severe SARS-CoV-2 infection. TCRdb called the 5' RACE reads again in MiXCR, with one record for every CDR3 protein. The table shows approximately 52,000 distinct CDR3 sequences, with over 7.5% occurring only once. Sequencing was performed on whole blood. These receptor sequences come from an adult who was a healthcare worker with PCR-confirmed SARS-CoV-2 infection or an uninfected control (not recorded which). CDR3s include the opening cysteine and the closing phenylalanine or tryptophan. The D gene is left open where the match is weak. The size field is filled for only some rows; it gives once, few, many or a size class.

d_call j_call clone_size v_call cdr3_nt cdr3_aa
NA TRBJ1-2 NA TRBV5-5 TGTGCCAGCAGCTTGGGGCTCCGGGACGGGGGCTACACCTTC CASSLGLRDGGYTF
NA TRBJ1-5 many TRBV15 TGTGCCACCAGCATTGAGGGTTATCAGCCCCAGCATTTT CATSIEGYQPQHF
NA TRBJ2-7 many TRBV5-8 TGTGCCAGCAGCTTGTCGCCTAGCGTATACGAGCAGTACTTC CASSLSPSVYEQYF
TRBD1 TRBJ1-6 few TRBV18 TGTGCCAGCTCACCGGACAGGGCCAATAATTCACCCCTCCACTTT CASSPDRANNSPLHF
TRBD2 TRBJ2-3 many TRBV7-2 TGTGCCACCGCTCGCGGGGGGGCGGGAGTAAGAGATACGCAGTATTTT CATARGGAGVRDTQYF
NA TRBJ1-6 NA TRBV6-2/TRBV6-3 TGTGCCAGCAGTTACTCACGCAAAGGGAATAATTCACCCCTCCACTTT CASSYSRKGNNSPLHF
TRBD1 TRBJ2-1 NA TRBV6-5 TGTGCCAGCAGTCCACGGACAGGGGGCAGGGATGAGCAGTTCTTC CASSPRTGGRDEQFF
NA TRBJ2-5 many TRBV7-9 TGTGCCAGCAGCCAAGTCAGTGAGGAGACCCAGTACTTC CASSQVSEETQYF
TRBD2 TRBJ2-3 few TRBV18 TGTGCCAGCTCGCAGACTAGCGGGGTCCAAGATACGCAGTATTTT CASSQTSGVQDTQYF
TRBD2 TRBJ2-1 many TRBV5-6 TGTGCCAGCAGCAGGGGACTAGCGGGGGGACGGTCCTACAATGAGCAGTTCTTC CASSRGLAGGRSYNEQFF
NA TRBJ2-3 many TRBV18 TGTGCCAGCTCACCTACAGGCTCTAGCACAGATACGCAGTATTTT CASSPTGSSTDTQYF
NA TRBJ2-1 few TRBV19 TGTGCCAGTAGTCCCGCTTACTATGAGCAGTTCTTC CASSPAYYEQFF
NA TRBJ1-1 many TRBV12-3/TRBV12-4 TGTGCCAGCAGTTTAGCGCCCCGTGAAGCTTTCTTT CASSLAPREAFF
NA TRBJ2-5 NA TRBV18 TGTGCCAGCTCGTCGGACAGAAGAGACCAGTACTTC CASSSDRRDQYF
NA TRBJ1-1 few TRBV28 TGTGCCAGCAGCCCTGAGGTGGACACTGAAGCTTTCTTT CASSPEVDTEAFF
NA TRBJ2-7 many TRBV5-1 TGCGCCAGCAGCCTACCGGACAGAGCCTACGAGCAGTACTTC CASSLPDRAYEQYF
NA TRBJ2-5 NA TRBV20-1 TGCAGTGCTAGAGTTGGCTGGGAGACCCAGTACTTC CSARVGWETQYF
NA TRBJ1-4 few TRBV24-1 TGTGCCACCAGTGCTCGGGGGGCAACTAATGAAAAACTGTTTTTT CATSARGATNEKLFF